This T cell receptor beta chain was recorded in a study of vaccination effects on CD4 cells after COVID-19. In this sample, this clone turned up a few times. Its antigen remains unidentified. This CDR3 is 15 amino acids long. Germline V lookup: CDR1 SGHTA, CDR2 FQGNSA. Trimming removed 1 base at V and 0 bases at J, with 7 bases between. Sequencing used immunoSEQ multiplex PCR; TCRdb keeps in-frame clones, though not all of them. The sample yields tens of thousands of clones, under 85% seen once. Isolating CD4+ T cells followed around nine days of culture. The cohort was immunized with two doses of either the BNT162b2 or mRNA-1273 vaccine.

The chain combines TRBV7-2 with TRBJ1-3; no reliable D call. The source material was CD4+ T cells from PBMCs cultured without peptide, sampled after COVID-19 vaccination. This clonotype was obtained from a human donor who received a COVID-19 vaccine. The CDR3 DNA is TGTGCCAGCAGCTTAGAGAGGTTCTCTGGAAACACCATATATTTT. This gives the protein CASSLERFSGNTIYF.